Detailed here is one T cell receptor (beta chain). The assay was immunoSEQ multiplex PCR, and TCRdb's table has in-frame clones only and misses some. This sample carries some 57,000 clones, around 95% of them seen once, and the ten largest clones take about 2.4%. The source of the sample is a study of control samples from healthy donors and cancer patients. The CDR3 covers 19 residues. Germline CDR1 MDHEN, CDR2 SYDVKM. Trimming took off 5 bases at V and 0 bases at J, with 23 bases between the two ends. The clonotype originates from a man aged 30 to 39 in good health. The sequenced material came from blood. The chain couples TRBV28 to TRBJ1-5; the D gene is possibly TRBD1 (6 bases). In DNA, the CDR3 is TGTGCCAGCAGTCCCAAGGGGCCGATACAGGGCTATAGCAATCAGCCCCAGCATTTT. Encoded protein: CASSPKGPIQGYSNQPQHF.